Shown below are 26 T cell receptor beta chains from a single sample sequenced in a study of blood T cell repertoires in COVID-19. The method was immunoSEQ multiplex PCR; TCRdb's version includes in-frame clones alone and lacks a portion of them. The top ten hold about 17% of the sample, which has more than 75,000 clones, 75% to 90% seen once. The source material was peripheral blood. The receptors come from an elderly woman with active or convalescent COVID-19.

This clone was picked up one time. The CDR3 DNA is TGTGCCACCAGCAGAGATCCGCGGGGGAACGAGCAGTACTTC. It yields the protein CATSRDPRGNEQYF. The V and J genes are TRBV15 and TRBJ2-7; 7 bases are shared with TRBD2. Germline CDR1 reads LNHNV; CDR2 reads YYDKDF (reference sequence). V was pared by 0 bases and J by 5 bases, with 4 bases of the junction left unmatched. This CDR3 contains 14 residues.

The V and J genes are TRBV11-2 and TRBJ1-4, with D tentatively TRBD1 (5 bases). CDR3 size: 15 residues. Per germline, CDR1 SGHAT and CDR2 FQNNGV. Trimming left V 4 bases short and J 3 bases short, with 12 bases between. CDR3 residues: CASSYRGDPNEKLFF. CDR3 DNA sequence: TGTGCCAGCAGCTACCGGGGGGACCCTAATGAAAAACTGTTTTTT.

This chain connects TRBV7-2 to TRBJ2-3; 8 bases agree with TRBD2. Trimming took 7 bases from V and 6 from J; bases not matched to a gene: 12. Per the germline V gene, CDR1 is SGHTA and CDR2 is FQGNSA. The CDR3 sequence is 15 residues long. The DNA of the CDR3 is TGTGCCAGCACCAAAGTCGGGGGGGGCTCGGATACGCAGTATTTT. Its protein is CASTKVGGGSDTQYF.

V gene TRBV7-8 combines with J gene TRBJ1-1, with 7 bases fitting TRBD1. Germline-derived CDR1 and CDR2 are SGHVS and FQNEAQ. The CDR3 is made up of 13 amino acids. V shed 5 bases, J shed 8 bases, and the junction held 8 bases outside the gene matches. In nucleotides, the CDR3 is TGTGCCAGCAGCCCGATCCTGGGACAGGAAGCTTTCTTT. Encoded protein: CASSPILGQEAFF.

The chain is built from TRBV4-3 and TRBJ1-1; 12 bases match TRBD1. The CDR3 has 18 residues. Per the germline V gene, CDR1 is LGHNA and CDR2 is YSLEER. V trimming: 1 base; J trimming: 4 bases; junction bases outside the gene matches: 10. CDR3 coding DNA: TGCGCCAGCAGCCAAGGGGGGACAGGGGGCCTATTGGGCACTGAAGCTTTCTTT. Its protein is CASSQGGTGGLLGTEAFF.

The J gene is TRBJ2-2, the V gene TRBV7-2; TRBD1 matches 7 bases. Germline lookup yields CDR1 SGHTA and CDR2 FQGNSA. This CDR3 is built from 17 residues. V was pared by 0 bases and J by 2 bases, with 6 bases of the junction left unmatched. The CDR3 protein is CASSLARQGVNTGELFF. CDR3 nucleotides: TGTGCCAGCAGCTTAGCGAGGCAGGGGGTAAACACCGGGGAGCTGTTTTTT. The entire variable domain, with the rest obtained from reference TRBV7-2 and TRBJ2-2, is as follows: GAGVSQSPSNKVTEKGKDVELRCDPISGHTALYWYRQSLGQGLEFLIYFQGNSAPDKSGLPSDRFSAERTGGSVSTLTIQRTQQEDSAVYLCASSLARQGVNTGELFFGEGSRLTVL.

This chain links TRBV27 with TRBJ2-7, with TRBD2 as a possible D gene (6 bases). The CDR3 length is 13 residues. Germline CDR1 is MNHEY and CDR2 is SMNVEV (reference sequence). Between the trimmed V and J ends, which lost 11 bases and 3 bases, there was a span of 17 bases. The CDR3 region is CASRDLYLYEQYF. The CDR3 bases are TGTGCCTCACGGGACTTATACCTCTACGAGCAGTACTTC.

This clone has only one observation. Other DNA sequences in the sample encode the same CDR3. This sequence joins TRBV7-9 and TRBJ2-7; possible D gene TRBD2, 5 bases. The germline V gene encodes CDR1 SEHNR and CDR2 FQNEAQ (reference sequence). This CDR3 has 13 residues. V lost 1 base and J lost 3, with 7 bases in between. The CDR3 nucleotides are TGTGCCAGCAGCTTAGGGACTCTCTACGAGCAGTACTTC. Translating it yields CASSLGTLYEQYF.

The chain couples TRBV7-2 to TRBJ1-6, with D possibly being TRBD1 (6 bases). CDR3 length equals 15 residues. V was pared by 1 base and J by 8 bases, with 12 bases between. The germline V gene has CDR1 SGHTA and CDR2 FQGNSA. The CDR3 protein is CASSLGRGVYSPLHF. The CDR3 DNA reads TGTGCCAGCAGCTTAGGCAGGGGAGTATATTCACCCCTCCACTTT. Together with reference TRBV7-2 and TRBJ1-6, the CDR3 gives the full variable domain: GAGVSQSPSNKVTEKGKDVELRCDPISGHTALYWYRQSLGQGLEFLIYFQGNSAPDKSGLPSDRFSAERTGGSVSTLTIQRTQQEDSAVYLCASSLGRGVYSPLHFGNGTRLTVT.

The genes are TRBV4-1 and TRBJ1-5, with D hard to call. Germline CDR1 is MGHRA and CDR2 is YSYEKL. This CDR3 comprises 15 residues. The germline V and J ends were trimmed by 1 base and 1 base, with 8 bases remaining between them. Here the CDR3 reads CASSQGWPSNQPQHF. CDR3 nucleotides: TGCGCCAGCAGCCAAGGTTGGCCGAGCAATCAGCCCCAGCATTTT.

This chain links TRBV7-3 with TRBJ2-1, with 7 bases fitting TRBD2. This CDR3 contains 15 residues. CDR1 and CDR2 from the germline V gene are SGHTA and FQGTGA. The J segment lost 2 bases and the V segment lost 2 bases, leaving 3 bases of the junction unmatched. The CDR3 sequence is CASSLAGAAYNEQFF. The CDR3 region has the DNA TGTGCCAGCAGCTTAGCGGGAGCGGCCTACAATGAGCAGTTCTTC.

The chain carries TRBV18 and TRBJ1-1, with 9 bases lining up with TRBD1. Trimming took 4 bases from V and 5 from J; bases not matched to a gene: 5. Germline loops: CDR1 KGHSH, CDR2 LQKENI. The CDR3 has 14 amino acids. The CDR3: CASSRSGQGTEAFF. The CDR3, as DNA: TGTGCCAGCTCACGGTCGGGACAGGGTACTGAAGCTTTCTTT.

The count of this clone is one. The genes are TRBV10-3 and TRBJ1-5, with 8 bases fitting TRBD1. V shed 2 bases and J 5 bases; nucleotides not matched to a gene: 5. The CDR3 loop spans 15 amino acids. In germline, CDR1 is ENHRY, CDR2 SYGVKD. CDR3 nucleotide sequence: TGTGCCATCAGTGAGGCGGACAGGGAATATCAGCCCCAGCATTTT. This gives the protein CAISEADREYQPQHF.

The rearrangement uses TRBV7-2 and TRBJ2-7, with a tentative D call TRBD2 (7 bases). Per germline, CDR1 SGHTA and CDR2 FQGNSA. The CDR3 has 15 residues. V shed 4 bases and J shed 2 bases, with 15 bases lying between them. In nucleotides, the CDR3 is TGTGCCAGCAGCTCGGGGGGCGGGAGTCCCTACGAGCAGTACTTC. This encodes CASSSGGGSPYEQYF.

The chain couples TRBV9 to TRBJ2-2; D is unclear. Germline V gives CDR1 SGDLS, CDR2 YYNGEE. CDR3 length: 16 amino acids. V lost 4 bases, J lost 0 bases, and 13 bases lay in between. Written as DNA, the CDR3 is TGTGCCAGCAGCCCACGATCGCGGTCGAACACCGGGGAGCTGTTTTTT. It yields the protein CASSPRSRSNTGELFF.

V is TRBV5-1 and J is TRBJ2-3, with D possibly matching TRBD1 (5 bases). The V gene lost 4 bases and the J gene lost 4 bases, with 16 bases spanning the gap. Germline V gene data show CDR1 as SGHRS and CDR2 as YFSETQ. CDR3 length: 15 amino acids. The CDR3 DNA is TGCGCCAGCAGCCCCCAGGGTAAGAGTGCAGATACGCAGTATTTT. This codes for CASSPQGKSADTQYF. Full variable domain (missing parts from reference TRBV5-1 and TRBJ2-3): KAGVTQTPRYLIKTRGQQVTLSCSPISGHRSVSWYQQTPGQGLQFLFEYFSETQRNKGNFPGRFSGRQFSNSRSEMNVSTLELGDSALYLCASSPQGKSADTQYFGPGTRLTVL.

This clone was observed a handful of times. The rearrangement uses TRBV5-1 and TRBJ2-7, with 9 bases aligning to TRBD1. This CDR3 contains 15 residues. V was pared by 0 bases and J by 4 bases, with 5 bases of the junction left unmatched. Looked up from germline, CDR1 is SGHRS and CDR2 is YFSETQ. The CDR3 DNA is TGCGCCAGCAGCTTGGAGGGACAGGGATTTTACGAGCAGTACTTC. It encodes CASSLEGQGFYEQYF.

The V gene is TRBV3-1 (or the pseudogene TRBV3-2), the J gene TRBJ2-5; D gene ambiguous. The CDR3 consists of 14 residues. Per germline, CDR1 LGHDT and CDR2 YNNKEL (reference sequence). Between the trimmed V and J ends, which lost 0 bases and 5 bases, there was a span of 10 bases. The CDR3 reads CASSQDRSLETQYF. DNA for the CDR3: TGTGCCAGCAGCCAAGATCGGAGTTTGGAGACCCAGTACTTC.

The rearrangement joins TRBV3-1 (or the pseudogene TRBV3-2) to TRBJ1-6; the match to TRBD1 covers 7 bases. The J segment lost 5 bases and the V segment lost 2 bases, leaving 6 bases of the junction unmatched. This CDR3 is 16 amino acids long. Per the germline V gene, CDR1 is LGHDT and CDR2 is YNNKEL (reference sequence). This chain's CDR3 is CASSQTSGTDNSPLHF. Written as DNA, the CDR3 is TGTGCCAGCAGCCAAACGTCCGGGACAGATAATTCACCCCTCCACTTT.

This sequence joins TRBV15 and TRBJ1-3; no reliable D call. V was pared by 6 bases and J by 0 bases, with 6 bases between. Germline V gives CDR1 LNHNV, CDR2 YYDKDF (reference sequence). The CDR3 runs to 13 residues. The CDR3 spells CATRNSSGNTIYF. In DNA, the CDR3 is TGTGCCACCAGGAATAGCTCTGGAAACACCATATATTTT.

This clone showed up just once. The CDR3 DNA sequence: TGCAGTGCTAGTTTACTAGCGGGAGCAGAGACCCAGTACTTC. Translated: CSASLLAGAETQYF. V gene TRBV20-1 combines with J gene TRBJ2-5; 11 bases align to TRBD2. The CDR3 runs to 14 residues. CDR1 and CDR2 (germline): DFQATT, SNEGSKA (reference sequence). J gave up 4 bases and V 3 bases, and 4 bases lay outside the gene matches.

The gene calls are TRBV5-5 and TRBJ2-1; maybe TRBD1 (5 bases). This CDR3 region has 16 residues. V was trimmed by 0 bases and J by 7 bases, leaving 17 bases between them. Germline values: CDR1 SGHKS, CDR2 YYEKEE (reference sequence). The CDR3 coding sequence is TGTGCCAGCAGCTTGGAGGGGCAGCCAATGACTAATGAGCAGTTCTTC. It yields the protein CASSLEGQPMTNEQFF.

The rearrangement joins TRBV6-2 or TRBV6-3 to TRBJ1-1; D may be TRBD1 (5 bases). V gave up 6 bases and J gave up 11 bases, with 19 bases separating them. The CDR3 consists of 13 residues. The germline V gene encodes CDR1 MNHEY and CDR2 SVGEGT. CDR3 protein: CASSPRGDGAAFF. As DNA, the CDR3 is TGTGCCAGCAGCCCCCGCGGGGATGGGGCCGCTTTCTTT.

CDR3 sequence: CASSIDPRLAGVSEQFF. As DNA, the CDR3 is TGTGCCAGTAGTATAGATCCTCGACTAGCGGGAGTGAGTGAGCAGTTCTTC. The chain combines TRBV19 with TRBJ2-1; 12 positions match TRBD2. The CDR3 has 17 amino acids. V lost 0 bases and J lost 9; bases outside the gene matches: 9. Germline V CDR1 and CDR2: LNHDA, SQIVND (reference sequence).

V is TRBV5-4 and J is TRBJ2-5, with 9 bases matching TRBD2. The CDR3 covers 15 residues. Looked up from germline, CDR1 is SGHNT and CDR2 is YYREEE (reference sequence). V was pared by 0 bases and J by 5 bases, with 5 bases of the junction left unmatched. Here the CDR3 reads CASSLALAGMETQYF. The CDR3 DNA reads as TGTGCCAGCAGCTTGGCCCTAGCGGGGATGGAGACCCAGTACTTC.

The chain has TRBV24-1 and TRBJ2-5; 12 bases match TRBD1. CDR3 length: 16 amino acids. With 3 bases clipped from V and 4 bases from J, the junction kept 5 bases outside the gene matches. CDR1 and CDR2 (germline): KGHDR, SFDVKD. CDR3 sequence reads: CATSDAGQGARETQYF. The DNA for the CDR3 is TGTGCCACCAGTGATGCGGGACAGGGGGCTCGAGAGACCCAGTACTTC.